This paragraph covers one T cell receptor (beta chain) sequence. Antigen unknown. These data are taken from a study of CD8+ T cells in alopecia areata. The study's findings and limits: Sequences from scalp samples also cover resident alphabeta T cells of normal skin. Across lesional scalp, and particularly alopecia totalis/universalis, clonality surpassed that of normal scalp. Patients displayed less clarity in TCR sharing than mice, a finding possibly related to HLA.

Germline values: CDR1 SGHRS, CDR2 YFSETQ. This CDR3 is built from 13 residues. CD4+ and CD8+ T cells were sorted from PBMCs. The sequencing template was cDNA reverse transcribed from extracted RNA. Some clones are missing from TCRdb's copy, which holds only in-frame ones; the method was immunoSEQ multiplex PCR. The sample lists about 200,000 clones, about 56% occurring once. Sequencing input: CD8+ T cells sorted from blood. V usage is TRBV5-1 and J usage is TRBJ2-1; the D call may be TRBD1 or TRBD2 (5 bases each). The receptor was derived from a human donor in good health. The CDR3 DNA sequence: TGCCCCCCGAGGGGATCTATCCCGAATGAGCAGTTCTTC. It encodes CPPRGSIPNEQFF.